A single sample is the source of the 5 T cell receptor beta chains below, sequenced in a study of blood T cells in healthy people across ages. Sample-barcoded 5' priming and a J-beta primer mix drove a second PCR of 7 to 11 cycles. TCRdb re-derived calls from the 5' RACE reads in MiXCR, one entry per CDR3 protein. The data show 540,000 or so distinct CDR3 sequences, with around half seen just once and just under 25% held by the top ten. Sequences were obtained from blood. Every receptor here comes from a man aged 80 or over in good health.

The chain carries TRBV7-2 and TRBJ2-4; D might be TRBD2 (5 bases). V was cut by 5 bases and J by 0 bases, with 11 bases left in between. CDR1 and CDR2 (germline): SGHTA, FQGNSA. The CDR3 has 15 residues. DNA of the CDR3: TGTGCCAGCAGCCCACCGGGGATAGCCAAAAACATTCAGTACTTC. Protein: CASSPPGIAKNIQYF. The whole variable domain, filled in from reference TRBV7-2 and TRBJ2-4, reads GAGVSQSPSNKVTEKGKDVELRCDPISGHTALYWYRQSLGQGLEFLIYFQGNSAPDKSGLPSDRFSAERTGGSVSTLTIQRTQQEDSAVYLCASSPPGIAKNIQYFGAGTRLSVL.

This clonotype was seen only once. CDR3 nucleotide sequence: TGTGCCAGCAGTGACTCTGAAAATGAGCAGTTCTTC. Protein: CASSDSENEQFF. This chain uses TRBV6-4 with TRBJ2-1; no firm D call. V was clipped by 0 bases and J by 7 bases, with 4 bases between them. Germline lookup yields CDR1 MRHNA and CDR2 SNTAGT. The CDR3 totals 12 residues.

The CDR3 region has the DNA TGTGCCAGCAGTTTATCGAAAAGGGGCTACACCTTC. It is translated as CASSLSKRGYTF. This chain links TRBV28 with TRBJ1-2; D not resolved. Germline assignment: CDR1 MDHEN and CDR2 SYDVKM. The germline V and J ends were trimmed by 1 base and 8 bases, with 8 bases remaining between them. The CDR3 spans 12 residues.

The chain links TRBV27 to TRBJ1-6; 9 bases agree with TRBD1. Per germline, CDR1 MNHEY and CDR2 SMNVEV (reference sequence). The CDR3 length is 14 residues. With V trimmed by 5 bases and J by 10 bases, 6 bases remained unmatched. The CDR3: CASSQGQGLSPLHF. The DNA for the CDR3 is TGTGCCAGCAGTCAAGGACAGGGGTTGTCACCCCTCCACTTT.

This chain connects TRBV10-3 to TRBJ1-1; no reliable D call. Trimming cost V 0 bases and J 8 bases, with 10 bases left between them. Germline-derived CDR1 and CDR2 are ENHRY and SYGVKD. The length of the CDR3 is 13 residues. CDR3 nucleotides: TGTGCCATCAGTGAGTCGTGGAAATCAGAAGCTTTCTTT. The encoded protein is CAISESWKSEAFF.